This TCR beta chain was profiled in a study of response to subunit inactivated influenza vaccine. This clonotype has just a few counts. Germline V gene sequence: CDR1 SGHDN, CDR2 FVKESK. This CDR3 has 16 amino acids. Unmatched junction bases numbered 5, after V lost 1 base and J lost 1 base. TCRdb re-called the RT-PCR reads through MiXCR, storing one row per CDR3 protein. The sample has about 540,000 distinct CDR3 sequences, roughly 25% seen once; the top ten hold 2.5% to 3%. The sample also formed part of further work on T cells expressing NK-cell markers. That investigation notes: The cDNA for TCR beta came from 5'RACE template switching with UMIs. According to the study, TCR beta repertoires originated from sorted CD3+CD56+NKG2C+, CD3+CD56+NKG2C- and CD3+CD56-NKG2C+ T cells. With respect to HCMV, most of the eight sequenced donors were seropositive, and one was seronegative. About 1.0-7.5% of CD8+ T cells in several donors belonged to dominant NKG2C+ clonotypes. Among four donors, these clonotypes also ranked first in the CD3+CD56-NKG2C+ fraction.

The chain carries TRBV14 and TRBJ2-3, with TRBD1 matching 7 bases. The clonotype was recovered from a man between 50 and 59 years old who received an inactivated influenza vaccine. Specimen: CD4+ T cells sorted from PBMCs, collected 12 days after vaccination. The chain's CDR3 is CASSQVRGTGTDTQYF. The CDR3 DNA reads TGTGCCAGCAGCCAAGTCAGGGGGACGGGCACAGATACGCAGTATTTT.